This T cell receptor beta chain was found in a study of T cells in localized non-small cell lung cancer. General study points: Heterogeneity remains possible because sequencing was limited to only one tumor region. Tumor trailed uninvolved adjacent lung in T cell clonality, which peaked there. In adjacent lung, a median around 52 of the top 100 tumor clones were found. Higher adjacent-lung clonality was associated with shorter survival.

With regard to this clone: The target antigen is unknown.

Germline-derived CDR1 and CDR2 are SGDLS and YYNGEE. With V trimmed by 4 bases and J by 5 bases, 8 bases remained unmatched. The CDR3 length is 17 residues. Sequencing used immunoSEQ multiplex PCR; TCRdb keeps in-frame clones, though not all of them. The sample lists approximately 140,000 clones, roughly 90% seen once, with around 1.7% in the top ten. The material was peripheral blood, obtained before any cancer treatment. This TCR came from an older female donor with stage I lung adenocarcinoma. The chain links TRBV9 to TRBJ2-2, with 13 bases aligning to TRBD2. DNA of the CDR3: TGTGCCAGCAGCTCCCCAGGACTAGCGGGAGATACCGGGGAGCTGTTTTTT. It is translated as CASSSPGLAGDTGELFF.